Listed below are T cell receptor beta chains from one sample, sequenced in a study of blood T cells in healthy people across ages. MiXCR, run by TCRdb on the 5' RACE reads, gives a single entry per CDR3 protein. The table has about a million distinct CDR3 sequences, around 48% seen once; the top ten hold about an eighth. The sequenced sample was blood. The receptor set was obtained from a man aged 25 to 45 in good health. The CDR3 runs from the conserved cysteine through the conserved F or W. D genes are given only for firm matches. Size tells how often a clone was seen (once, few, many) or the class of an expanded clone, and some rows leave it out.

TRBV11-2	TRBD1	many	TRBJ2-1	CASSLVRGLVVNEQFF	TGTGCCAGCAGCTTAGTTAGGGGGCTCGTGGTAAATGAGCAGTTCTTC
TRBV4-2	TRBD1	.	TRBJ2-3	CASSPDRVQADAQYF	TGTGCCAGCAGCCCGGACAGGGTGCAGGCAGATGCGCAGTATTTT
TRBV12-3/TRBV12-4	.	.	TRBJ2-2	CASSFRDGYTGELFF	TGTGCCAGCAGTTTCCGGGACGGTTACACCGGGGAGCTGTTTTTT
TRBV14	.	.	TRBJ1-4	CASSPQGVREKLFF	TGTGCCAGCAGCCCCCAGGGAGTCCGGGAAAAACTGTTTTTT
TRBV20-1	.	.	TRBJ2-7	CSAPASDYEQYF	TGCAGTGCTCCCGCTAGCGACTACGAGCAGTACTTC
TRBV9	.	.	TRBJ1-2	CASSVENNYGYTF	TGTGCCAGCAGCGTCGAAAATAACTATGGCTACACCTTC
TRBV6-5	TRBD1	few	TRBJ1-6	CASSYSSSGTASPLHF	TGTGCCAGCAGTTACTCGAGTTCGGGGACAGCCTCACCCCTCCACTTT
TRBV6-5	.	.	TRBJ2-5	CASGLAGLGTQYF	TGTGCCAGCGGACTGGCAGGTCTAGGGACCCAGTACTTC
TRBV9	.	.	TRBJ2-2	CASSVGVVWQTGELFF	TGTGCCAGCAGCGTAGGAGTAGTGTGGCAGACCGGGGAGCTGTTTTTT
TRBV12-3/TRBV12-4	.	few	TRBJ2-3	CASSPQGIGTDTQYF	TGTGCCAGCAGCCCACAGGGAATTGGCACAGATACGCAGTATTTT